Listed below are T cell receptor beta chains from one sample, sequenced in a study of CD8 T cells in ankylosing spondylitis. TCRdb re-called the 5' RACE reads with MiXCR, one entry per CDR3 protein. The data hold roughly 450,000 distinct CDR3 sequences, with roughly 26% observed a single time. Sequencing was done on a sample of blood, either unsorted or a sorted T cell fraction (not recorded which). The receptor source for this set is a male donor with ankylosing spondylitis. CDR3s include the opening cysteine and the closing phenylalanine or tryptophan. D genes are given only for firm matches. Clone size is given for some rows only: seen once, a few or many times, or a class if the clone is expanded.

>14|TRBJ2-5|NA|NA|TRBV5-1
TGCGCCAGCACCCCGGGTCGGGGGCTAGAGACCCAGTACTTC
CASTPGRGLETQYF
>15|TRBJ2-1|NA|few|TRBV20-1
TGCAGTGCTAGAAGGAGAGCGGCTGTCTACAATGAGCAGTTCTTC
CSARRRAAVYNEQFF
>12|TRBJ1-2|NA|many|TRBV27
TGTGCCAGCAGTTTCACTGGGGAAGGCTACACCTTC
CASSFTGEGYTF
>15|TRBJ1-5|NA|few|TRBV3-1
TGTGCCAGCAGCCCGACACGGTGGTGGAATCAGCCCCAGCATTTT
CASSPTRWWNQPQHF
>18|TRBJ2-3|TRBD1|NA|TRBV11-2
TGTGCCAGCAGCCCCGGTAAACGGGGACAGGGGAGTTCAGATACGCAGTATTTT
CASSPGKRGQGSSDTQYF
>16|TRBJ2-5|NA|few|TRBV27
TGTGCCAGCAGTGTCCGGGGCCTACTAGGGGGAGAGACCCAGTACTTC
CASSVRGLLGGETQYF
>14|TRBJ1-6|NA|NA|TRBV20-1
TGCAGTGCTAGAGATCTTGGGTTATATTCACCCCTCCACTTT
CSARDLGLYSPLHF
>16|TRBJ2-1|TRBD2|NA|TRBV7-9
TGTGCCAGCAGCTTCAGAGCGGGAGCCAATAGGGATGAGCAGTTCTTC
CASSFRAGANRDEQFF
>13|TRBJ2-2|NA|NA|TRBV20-1
TGCAGTGCTAGAGCCTTAGGTAACGGGGAGCTGTTTTTT
CSARALGNGELFF
>15|TRBJ1-2|NA|few|TRBV10-3
TGTGCCATCAGTGAGTCGAGGGAAGGGGCTTATGGCTACACCTTC
CAISESREGAYGYTF
>12|TRBJ1-1|NA|few|TRBV12-3/TRBV12-4
TGTGCCAGCAGTGCCTCGTGGCAGGTAGCTTTCTTT
CASSASWQVAFF
>15|TRBJ2-7|NA|many|TRBV12-3/TRBV12-4
TGTGCCAGCAGGGGGGGTACAGGGTTAGGGTACGAGCAGTACTTC
CASRGGTGLGYEQYF
>13|TRBJ2-5|NA|few|TRBV7-2
TGTGCCAGCAGCTTAATGGTAGAAGAGACCCAGTACTTC
CASSLMVEETQYF
>16|TRBJ2-7|NA|NA|TRBV7-2
TGTGCCAGCAGCTTACAGGGCGGGTTAATCTCCTACGAGCAGTACTTC
CASSLQGGLISYEQYF
>14|TRBJ2-1|TRBD2|NA|TRBV12-3/TRBV12-4
TGTGCCAGCAATGGGGGACTAGCGGGCGGTGAGCAGTTCTTC
CASNGGLAGGEQFF
>15|TRBJ2-3|NA|NA|TRBV20-1
TGCAGTGCTAGAGTCTTTCGGGAAGGCACAGATACGCAGTATTTT
CSARVFREGTDTQYF
>14|TRBJ2-3|NA|NA|TRBV24-1
TGTGCCACCAGTGATTTGCGCACCACAGATACGCAGTATTTT
CATSDLRTTDTQYF
>15|TRBJ2-1|NA|NA|TRBV5-1
TGCGCCAGCAGCAATAGGACTGGCCCCGGGAATGAGCAGTTCTTC
CASSNRTGPGNEQFF
>16|TRBJ2-1|TRBD2|NA|TRBV7-8
TGTGCCAGCAGCACCCGACTAGCGGGAGGGAACAATGAGCAGTTCTTC
CASSTRLAGGNNEQFF
>16|TRBJ2-1|NA|few|TRBV15
TGTGCCACCAGCAGAGATCAGGCACGAGTCGGCAATGAGCAGTTCTTC
CATSRDQARVGNEQFF
>15|TRBJ2-5|TRBD2|NA|TRBV5-1
TGCGCCAGCAGCTCCGGACTAGCGGGTAGTGAGACCCAGTACTTC
CASSSGLAGSETQYF
>16|TRBJ1-2|NA|NA|TRBV3-1
TGTGCCAGCAGCCAAGTTTTTGCGGCGCGTCCGTATGGCTACACCTTC
CASSQVFAARPYGYTF
>14|TRBJ2-1|TRBD2|NA|TRBV12-3/TRBV12-4
TGTGCCAGCGGAAGACTAGCGGGAGTGGATGAGCAGTTCTTC
CASGRLAGVDEQFF
>13|TRBJ2-5|TRBD1|many|TRBV29-1
TGCAGCACCCGAGACAGGGTCCAAGAGACCCAGTACTTC
CSTRDRVQETQYF
>14|TRBJ2-2|NA|few|TRBV20-1
TGCAGTGCTAGACACCCTGGGGGGTCCGGGGAGCTGTTTTTT
CSARHPGGSGELFF
>13|TRBJ2-7|NA|few|TRBV5-1
TGCGCCAGCAGCTTCACCGACGCCTACGAGCAGTACTTC
CASSFTDAYEQYF
>14|TRBJ1-1|TRBD1|NA|TRBV12-3/TRBV12-4
TGTGCCAGCAGGCAGCAGGGGGCGTCTACTGAAGCTTTCTTT
CASRQQGASTEAFF
>15|TRBJ2-4|NA|NA|TRBV20-1
TGCAGTGCTAGAGTCGGCGACATCTACAAAAACATTCAGTACTTC
CSARVGDIYKNIQYF
>15|TRBJ1-1|NA|NA|TRBV3-1
TGTGCCAGCAGCCAAGCTCACTTTGAGAACACTGAAGCTTTCTTT
CASSQAHFENTEAFF
>16|TRBJ2-1|TRBD1|NA|TRBV7-2
TGTGCCAGCAGCGCCCCCCCGGGACAGAGTATCAATGAGCAGTTCTTC
CASSAPPGQSINEQFF